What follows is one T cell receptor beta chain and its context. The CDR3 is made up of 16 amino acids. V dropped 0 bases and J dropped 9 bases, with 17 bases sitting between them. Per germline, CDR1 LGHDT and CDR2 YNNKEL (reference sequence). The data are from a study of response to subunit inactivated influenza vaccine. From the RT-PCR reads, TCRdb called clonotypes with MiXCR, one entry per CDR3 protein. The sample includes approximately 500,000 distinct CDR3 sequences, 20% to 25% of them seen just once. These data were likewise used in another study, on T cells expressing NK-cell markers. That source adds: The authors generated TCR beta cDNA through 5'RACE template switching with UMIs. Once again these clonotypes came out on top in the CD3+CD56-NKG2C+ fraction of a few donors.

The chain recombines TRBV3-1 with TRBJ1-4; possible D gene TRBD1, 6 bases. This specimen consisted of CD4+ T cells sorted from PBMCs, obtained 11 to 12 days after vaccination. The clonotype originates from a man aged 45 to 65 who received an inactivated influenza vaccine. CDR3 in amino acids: CASSQEGHRGEKKLFF. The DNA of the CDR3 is TGTGCCAGCAGCCAAGAGGGACACCGGGGGGAGAAAAAACTGTTTTTT.